This is a list of T cell receptor beta chains from one sample in a study of blood T cell repertoires in COVID-19. Sequenced by immunoSEQ multiplex PCR; TCRdb stores in-frame clones only, minus some. The table records about 92,000 clones, around 88% of them present only once. Sequencing was carried out using peripheral blood. Receptor source: a woman between 55 and 75 years old with COVID-19, enrolled during active disease. Both conserved end residues are part of each CDR3. Each record gives: V gene, D gene, CDR3 protein. The D gene is left open where the match is weak.

TRBV30,-,CAWSGQTYNQPQHF
TRBV12-3/TRBV12-4,-,CASSLDGAYGYTF
TRBV3-1/TRBV3-2,-,CASSQSQGNYGYTF
TRBV5-5,-,CASSPRRAYEQYF
TRBV7-2,TRBD1,CASSLGDRVDGYTF
TRBV19,TRBD1,CASSAGQGWNYGYTF
TRBV10-2,-,CASSESGGPYNEQFF
TRBV6-5,TRBD1,CASKKDRAGNTIYF
TRBV15,-,CATSPGGRLGEQYF
TRBV4-2,-,CASSQVTTNEKLFF
TRBV19,TRBD1,CASTQTGPTGELFF
TRBV6-5,-,CASSLQGNQPQHF
TRBV6-4,TRBD1,CASSVRQGGLANQPQHF
TRBV2,-,CASSLRRDTQYF
TRBV3-1/TRBV3-2,-,CASSLSSYEQYF
TRBV4-1,TRBD1,CASSQGQGAGNQPQHF
TRBV5-5,-,CASTFSRAEAFF
TRBV6-1,-,CASSEIVADYGYTF
TRBV28,-,CASTMGNTEAFF
TRBV7-9,TRBD1,CASRTGANYGYTF
TRBV7-8,TRBD1,CASSLEGDRILFF
TRBV29-1,-,CSVLTGLGYGYTF
TRBV29-1,-,CSAGHDRLPEAFF
TRBV11-2,TRBD1,CASSLYWTGSGEQYF
TRBV11-2,TRBD2,CASRRSSGGAPDTQYF
TRBV5-5,TRBD1,CASSVGGQGLSEQYF
TRBV9,-,CASSVFGASTGYTF
TRBV19,-,CASSIWQGGIDTQYF
TRBV9,-,CASSGGGGLDGYTF
TRBV2,-,CASRENRDSYEQYF
TRBV19,TRBD1,CASSIVGPGQGNSPLHF
TRBV11-3,-,CASSTGSSGNTIYF
TRBV6-4,-,CASSENSRGYGYTF
TRBV28,-,CASSFTPRGGWDNSPLHF
TRBV13,-,CASSNEGLGAKNIQYF
TRBV7-2,-,CASSLQGNWGNEQFF
TRBV28,TRBD1,CASSPGQGPLYEQYF
TRBV20-1,-,CSATQVGYTF
TRBV10-2,TRBD1,CASRPGTGVNYGYTF
TRBV30,-,CAWSVAEGHYGYTF
TRBV7-3,TRBD1,CASSPGQGSEQYF
TRBV27,TRBD1,CASSLGTGDQPQHF
TRBV19,TRBD1,CASSPQGQGTNYGYTF
TRBV19,-,CASSYSVGYTF
TRBV7-2,TRBD1,CASSFGQAFFYEQYF
TRBV9,TRBD1,CASSVAWDSTPNGYTF
TRBV2,TRBD1,CAGTGYNEQFF
TRBV30,-,CAWTDSGNTIYF